This TCR beta chain was observed in a study of blood T cell repertoires in COVID-19. Study summary: There were acute and convalescent COVID-19 samples, and they came from the United States, Italy and Spain.

The table came from immunoSEQ multiplex PCR; TCRdb's copy has only in-frame clones and leaves some out. Of a few hundred thousand clones listed, around 88% are singletons. The CDR3 loop spans 14 amino acids. CDR1 is GTSNPN and CDR2 is SVGIG in the germline V gene (reference sequence). V lost 2 bases, J lost 3 bases, and 11 bases lay in between. The rearrangement joins TRBV30 to TRBJ2-1, with no clear D. Sequencing used PBMCs or T cells enriched from blood (not recorded which). The receptor's source is a woman in her twenties or thirties who had been exposed to COVID-19. CDR3 protein: CAWSPPYYYNEQFF. The CDR3 DNA reads as TGTGCCTGGAGTCCCCCTTATTACTACAATGAGCAGTTCTTC.